The 14 T cell receptor beta chains presented below share a single source sample, sequenced in a study of PD-1 blockade in classical Hodgkin lymphoma (dated by TCRdb to 2018 to 2021). The time point label, as the study defines it: cycle 2 day 1 (C2D1) of nivolumab. All trial patients had relapsed after autologous stem cell transplantation, with cohorts A, B and C differing in prior brentuximab vedotin exposure. Library generation was performed with the immunoSEQ multiplex PCR assay. This immuneACCESS table, as held by TCRdb, lists in-frame sequences with V and J called but not all clones. Of the missing ones, under half trace to an unresolved V gene in checked studies; the others have no known cause. The sample contains 20,000 or so clones, around 73% of them found a single time. Clones ranked in the top ten supply around 22% of the sample. The source was peripheral blood mononuclear cells (PBMCs), collected before the second cycle of nivolumab. All receptors come from a human donor with classical Hodgkin lymphoma.

V is TRBV5-1 and J is TRBJ2-7; D remains unclear. This CDR3 spans 12 amino acids. Germline CDR1 is SGHRS and CDR2 is YFSETQ. Trimming left V 0 bases short and J 8 bases short, with 9 bases between. The CDR3: CASSLVGRQQYF. In DNA, the CDR3 is TGCGCCAGCAGCTTGGTCGGAAGGCAGCAGTACTTC.

The V call is TRBV19, the J call TRBJ2-6; 11 bases line up with TRBD1. Germline loops: CDR1 LNHDA, CDR2 SQIVND (reference sequence). V was pared by 5 bases and J by 1 base, with 10 bases of the junction left unmatched. The CDR3 spans 19 residues. In DNA, the CDR3 is TGTGCCAGTAGTGCCTACCCCGGGACAGGGGGTTCTGGGGCCAACGTCCTGACTTTC. It is translated as CASSAYPGTGGSGANVLTF.

CDR3 amino acids: CASSLYGEAEKLFF. In DNA, the CDR3 is TGTGCCAGCAGTTTATATGGGGAGGCTGAAAAACTGTTTTTT. The chain joins TRBV28 to TRBJ1-4, with unresolved D. Trimming stripped 1 base from V and 7 bases from J, with 10 bases between. The CDR3 consists of 14 residues. Germline CDR1 reads MDHEN; CDR2 reads SYDVKM.

This clone qualifies as medium-sized (0.01 to 0.1%). This chain uses TRBV15 with TRBJ2-7; D gene ambiguous. This CDR3 is built from 13 residues. Between the trimmed V and J ends, which lost 6 bases and 7 bases, there was a span of 16 bases. CDR1 and CDR2 (germline): LNHNV, YYDKDF (reference sequence). The CDR3 here is CATSPIVPAEQYF. CDR3 nucleotides: TGTGCCACCAGTCCAATAGTGCCAGCGGAGCAGTACTTC.

The chain is built from TRBV19 and TRBJ2-1; D is unclear. Trimming removed 6 bases from V and 4 bases from J, with 4 bases in between. The CDR3 contains 11 residues. In germline, CDR1 is LNHDA, CDR2 SQIVND (reference sequence). CDR3 bases: TGTGCCAGTAGGGAATACAATGAGCAGTTCTTC. Amino acid sequence: CASREYNEQFF. The full variable domain, completed using reference TRBV19 and TRBJ2-1, is DGGITQSPKYLFRKEGQNVTLSCEQNLNHDAMYWYRQDPGQGLRLIYYSQIVNDFQKGDIAEGYSVSREKKESFPLTVTSAQKNPTAFYLCASREYNEQFFGPGTRLTVL.

This clone is judged medium-sized. Here the CDR3 reads CASSLGHGPYEQYF. The CDR3 DNA sequence: TGTGCCAGCAGTTTAGGGCACGGACCCTACGAGCAGTACTTC. This chain joins TRBV28 and TRBJ2-7; no firm D call. Germline CDR1 and CDR2: MDHEN and SYDVKM. This CDR3 has 14 amino acids. Trimming stripped 2 bases from V and 2 bases from J, with 10 bases between.

This chain links TRBV18 with TRBJ1-3, with D unresolved. The V and J ends lost 5 bases and 2 bases respectively, with 16 bases between them. Germline CDR1 is KGHSH and CDR2 is LQKENI. CDR3 length equals 16 residues. Here the CDR3 reads CASSSSLRGAGNTIYF. CDR3 coding DNA: TGTGCCAGCTCATCCTCTTTGCGTGGGGCTGGAAACACCATATATTTT. The full variable domain, completed using reference TRBV18 and TRBJ1-3, is NAGVMQNPRHLVRRRGQEARLRCSPMKGHSHVYWYRQLPEEGLKFMVYLQKENIIDESGMPKERFSAEFPKEGPSILRIQQVVRGDSAAYFCASSSSLRGAGNTIYFGEGSWLTVV.

The chain employs TRBV6-5 and TRBJ1-4; D gene uncertain. This CDR3 comprises 14 residues. Per germline, CDR1 MNHEY and CDR2 SVGAGI. V was pared by 5 bases and J by 8 bases, with 15 bases between. The CDR3 protein is CASSHNLSGEKLFF. CDR3 nucleotide sequence: TGTGCCAGCAGTCATAATCTGTCGGGGGAAAAACTGTTTTTT.

This clone appeared a few times. This chain joins TRBV28 and TRBJ1-2; TRBD1 aligns across 7 bases. Germline CDR1 MDHEN, CDR2 SYDVKM. The CDR3 sequence is 13 residues long. V lost 6 bases and J lost 5; bases outside the gene matches: 6. The chain's CDR3 is CASRPQGQYGYTF. In DNA form, the CDR3 reads TGTGCCAGCAGACCACAGGGGCAGTATGGCTACACCTTC.

The chain recombines TRBV11-2 with TRBJ1-2, with 7 positions matching TRBD1. The CDR3 contains 14 residues. Trimming cost V 5 bases and J 2 bases; bases outside gene matches: 5. Germline V gene data show CDR1 as SGHAT and CDR2 as FQNNGV. CDR3 nucleotide sequence: TGTGCCAGCAGCCGTGGACAGGCGAACTATGGCTACACCTTC. Protein sequence: CASSRGQANYGYTF. The full variable domain, completed using reference TRBV11-2 and TRBJ1-2, is EAGVAQSPRYKIIEKRQSVAFWCNPISGHATLYWYQQILGQGPKLLIQFQNNGVVDDSQLPKDRFSAERLKGVDSTLKIQPAKLEDSAVYLCASSRGQANYGYTFGSGTRLTVV.

The chain couples TRBV4-1 to TRBJ1-2; D is uncertain. Trimming shortened V by 0 bases and J by 7 bases, and 9 bases separated the two germline ends. Germline values: CDR1 MGHRA, CDR2 YSYEKL. This CDR3 region has 13 residues. The CDR3 DNA sequence: TGCGCCAGCAGCCAAGATGGGGTGGCTGGCTACACCTTC. Its translation is CASSQDGVAGYTF.

The V call is TRBV11-3, the J call TRBJ2-7, with 7 bases that match TRBD2. The CDR3 contains 13 residues. V lost 5 bases to trimming and J lost 5 bases; unmatched junction nucleotides: 6. The germline V gene has CDR1 SGHNT and CDR2 YENEEA. The CDR3 region has the DNA TGTGCCAGCAGCATCGGGACTAAGGACGAGCAGTACTTC. Translation: CASSIGTKDEQYF.

The chain has TRBV10-1 and TRBJ2-5; D possibly corresponds to TRBD2 (6 bases). This CDR3 region has 13 residues. Germline values: CDR1 WNHNN, CDR2 SYGVQD (reference sequence). This CDR3 is CDCPGDRQETQYF. Written as DNA, the CDR3 is TGCGATTGCCCGGGAGATAGGCAAGAGACCCAGTACTTC.

This clone was seen just once. The chain joins TRBV10-3 to TRBJ2-7; 11 bases are shared with TRBD2. The CDR3 sequence is 15 residues long. The germline CDR1 and CDR2 sequences are ENHRY and SYGVKD. V was clipped by 5 bases and J by 3 bases; unmatched bases: 6. CDR3 coding DNA: TGTGCCATCAGTCCCATAACTAGCGGGAGCTACGAGCAGTACTTC. Protein sequence: CAISPITSGSYEQYF.